This entry lists 29 T cell receptor beta chains sequenced from one sample in a study of radiotherapy plus CTLA-4 blockade in lung cancer. Here immunoSEQ multiplex PCR was the method, and the copy in TCRdb shows in-frame clones only, minus some. The sample carries some 15,000 clones, around 70% recorded once. Sequencing was performed on peripheral blood, taken from a patient treated with radiotherapy plus ipilimumab. Every receptor here comes from a human donor with non-small cell lung cancer whose response to radiotherapy plus ipilimumab could not be evaluated.

The chain recombines TRBV6-5 with TRBJ2-6; D is possibly TRBD1 (5 bases). Germline CDR1 reads MNHEY; CDR2 reads SVGAGI. The CDR3 totals 15 residues. V lost 7 bases and J 0 bases, leaving 10 bases between the germline ends. CDR3 nucleotides: TGTGCCAGCACCACAGGTTCCTCTGGGGCCAACGTCCTGACTTTC. Translating it yields CASTTGSSGANVLTF.

This chain uses TRBV6-4 with TRBJ2-3, with a weak D call TRBD2 (5 bases). The V end lost 6 bases, the J end lost 1 base, and 11 bases lay between the germline ends. The CDR3 covers 14 residues. Per germline, CDR1 MRHNA and CDR2 SNTAGT. The CDR3 DNA reads as TGTGCCAGCAGCACGGCCGGGGGCACAGATACGCAGTATTTT. Protein product: CASSTAGGTDTQYF.

This clone was detected only once. The chain joins TRBV12-5 to TRBJ1-1; a possible D gene is TRBD1 (6 bases). This CDR3 is built from 16 residues. Trimming removed 2 bases at V and 7 bases at J, with 20 bases between. CDR1 and CDR2 (germline): LGHNT, FRNRAP. DNA for the CDR3: TGTGCTAGTGGTTTGCTCCTGGGGGCCTCACGCGTTGAAGCTTTCTTT. Its protein is CASGLLLGASRVEAFF.

The V call is TRBV5-1, the J call TRBJ2-5; perhaps TRBD1 as D (6 bases). V lost 3 bases, J lost 2 bases, and 14 bases lay in between. From germline, CDR1 is SGHRS and CDR2 YFSETQ. This CDR3 is 15 amino acids long. CDR3 DNA sequence: TGCGCCAGCAGCTCCGCAGGGGACCCACAAGAGACCCAGTACTTC. It yields the protein CASSSAGDPQETQYF. The full variable domain, in which reference TRBV5-1 and TRBJ2-5 provide the parts outside the CDR3, is KAGVTQTPRYLIKTRGQQVTLSCSPISGHRSVSWYQQTPGQGLQFLFEYFSETQRNKGNFPGRFSGRQFSNSRSEMNVSTLELGDSALYLCASSSAGDPQETQYFGPGTRLLVL.

By frequency in the sample, this clone is medium-sized. The V and J genes are TRBV18 and TRBJ2-1; D may be TRBD1 (5 bases). This CDR3 comprises 16 residues. Germline values: CDR1 KGHSH, CDR2 LQKENI. The V gene lost 1 base and the J gene lost 7 bases, with 17 bases spanning the gap. DNA of the CDR3: TGTGCCAGCTCACCACTTGACGAGACCAAGGGGAATGAGCAGTTCTTC. Its protein product is CASSPLDETKGNEQFF.

The rearrangement uses TRBV19 and TRBJ1-5, with D possibly matching TRBD1 (5 bases). The CDR3 has 15 amino acids. V was pared by 5 bases and J by 7 bases, with 18 bases between. Germline V gene sequence: CDR1 LNHDA, CDR2 SQIVND (reference sequence). This CDR3 is CASSPTGEGYQPQHF. The CDR3 DNA follows: TGTGCCAGTAGTCCGACGGGGGAAGGATACCAGCCCCAGCATTTT.

This clone turned up a few times. The genes are TRBV7-2 and TRBJ2-2; 9 bases agree with TRBD2. Germline CDR1 SGHTA, CDR2 FQGNSA. The trim removed 5 bases at V and 6 bases at J, leaving 7 bases unmatched. The CDR3 sequence is 15 residues long. This CDR3 reads CASSLSGGYSGELFF. DNA for the CDR3: TGTGCCAGCAGCCTCAGCGGGGGGTACTCCGGGGAGCTGTTTTTT.

This rearrangement joins TRBV7-9 to TRBJ2-5, with D possibly matching TRBD1 (5 bases). Trimming stripped 1 base from V and 2 bases from J, with 8 bases between. Per germline, CDR1 SEHNR and CDR2 FQNEAQ (reference sequence). CDR3 length: 14 residues. DNA of the CDR3: TGTGCCAGCAGCTTAGGACAGCCTCAAGAGACCCAGTACTTC. This gives the protein CASSLGQPQETQYF.

This clone was seen only a few times. The chain carries TRBV4-3 and TRBJ1-3, with a tentative D call TRBD1 (5 bases). V dropped 0 bases and J dropped 2 bases, with 8 bases sitting between them. The CDR3 consists of 15 residues. Germline V gives CDR1 LGHNA, CDR2 YSLEER. The CDR3 DNA sequence: TGCGCCAGCAGCCAAGATACAGGAACTGGAAACACCATATATTTT. Translation: CASSQDTGTGNTIYF.

This CDR3 is CASSRTGPNTEAFF. For the CDR3, the DNA is TGTGCCAGTAGTCGGACAGGGCCGAACACTGAAGCTTTCTTT. The chain uses TRBV19 and TRBJ1-1, with 8 bases fitting TRBD1. The CDR3 is made up of 14 amino acids. The V gene end was trimmed by 5 bases and the J gene end by 1 base; junction bases not matched to a gene: 3. CDR1 is LNHDA and CDR2 is SQIVND in the germline V gene (reference sequence).

This clone was recorded only once. V gene TRBV19 combines with J gene TRBJ1-4; 10 bases fit TRBD1. V lost 10 bases, J lost 3 bases, and 14 bases stayed unmatched. This CDR3 is built from 17 residues. The germline gives CDR1 LNHDA, CDR2 SQIVND (reference sequence). In DNA form, the CDR3 reads TGTGCCACCAGGGCCGGGACAGGGGTAACGGCTAATGAAAAACTGTTTTTT. Protein sequence: CATRAGTGVTANEKLFF.

The chain recombines TRBV19 with TRBJ2-3, with TRBD1 as a possible D gene (6 bases). V lost 8 bases to trimming and J lost 2 bases, with 14 bases between them. From germline, CDR1 is LNHDA and CDR2 SQIVND (reference sequence). This CDR3 contains 14 residues. The DNA for the CDR3 is TGTGCCAGTTCAGACAGGTTGCTCACAGATACGCAGTATTTT. Translated: CASSDRLLTDTQYF.

This clone was seen a handful of times. This chain connects TRBV5-1 to TRBJ2-1; 9 bases agree with TRBD2. Germline CDR1 SGHRS, CDR2 YFSETQ. V dropped 0 bases and J dropped 8; count of bases not matched to a gene: 12. This CDR3 is 17 amino acids long. The CDR3 nucleotides are TGCGCCAGCAGCTTGGCCTATTATGGCGGGGGGGAGGATGAGCAGTTCTTC. Protein: CASSLAYYGGGEDEQFF.

This clone was detected only once. The genes are TRBV6-1 and TRBJ2-5; 12 bases are shared with TRBD2. Germline CDR1 and CDR2: MNHNS and SASEGT. With 0 bases clipped from V and 4 bases from J, the junction kept 9 bases outside the gene matches. CDR3 length: 18 amino acids. The CDR3 protein is CASSEAASGGAVRETQYF. The DNA for the CDR3 is TGTGCCAGCAGTGAAGCTGCTAGCGGGGGGGCCGTCCGAGAGACCCAGTACTTC.

The V gene is TRBV9, the J gene TRBJ1-2; the match to TRBD1 covers 8 bases. The CDR3 is made up of 13 amino acids. The ends lost 4 bases at V and 8 bases at J; junction bases unmatched: 7. CDR1 and CDR2 (germline): SGDLS, YYNGEE. CDR3 coding DNA: TGTGCCAGCAGCTCGACAGGGGAGGAAGGCTACACCTTC. Translation gives CASSSTGEEGYTF.

This clone has just a few counts. The J gene is TRBJ1-3, the V gene TRBV28; weak D call: TRBD1 (5 bases). Germline assignment: CDR1 MDHEN and CDR2 SYDVKM. V was cut by 5 bases and J by 1 base, with 18 bases left in between. The CDR3 runs 17 residues. For the CDR3, the DNA is TGTGCCAGCAGTACTAGCGGGGCATCGGAATCTGGAAACACCATATATTTT. It is translated as CASSTSGASESGNTIYF.

The J gene is TRBJ2-5, the V gene TRBV5-1; 10 nucleotides match TRBD1. The length of the CDR3 is 16 residues. Germline CDR1 SGHRS, CDR2 YFSETQ. V was pared by 0 bases and J by 4 bases, with 6 bases of the junction left unmatched. The CDR3 here is CASSLEGTGVGETQYF. The CDR3 DNA reads as TGCGCCAGCAGCTTGGAAGGGACAGGGGTAGGAGAGACCCAGTACTTC. The full variable domain, its missing parts supplied by reference TRBV5-1 and TRBJ2-5, is KAGVTQTPRYLIKTRGQQVTLSCSPISGHRSVSWYQQTPGQGLQFLFEYFSETQRNKGNFPGRFSGRQFSNSRSEMNVSTLELGDSALYLCASSLEGTGVGETQYFGPGTRLLVL.

This chain joins TRBV5-1 and TRBJ2-7, with TRBD1 matching 7 bases. Unmatched junction bases numbered 6, after V lost 1 base and J lost 2 bases. This CDR3 has 15 amino acids. Germline V gives CDR1 SGHRS, CDR2 YFSETQ. The CDR3 here is CASSLQQGSPYEQYF. The DNA for the CDR3 is TGCGCCAGCAGCTTGCAACAGGGGTCCCCCTACGAGCAGTACTTC.

This clone was detected a few times. CDR3 sequence reads: CASSIQESQPQHF. The CDR3 region has the DNA TGTGCCAGCAGCATACAGGAATCTCAACCCCAGCATTTT. The rearrangement uses TRBV6-7 and TRBJ1-5; D possibly corresponds to TRBD1 (5 bases). TRBV6-7 is labeled an ORF, and its function is uncertain. V dropped 6 bases and J dropped 10 bases, with 16 bases sitting between them. The CDR3 spans 13 residues.

The V and J genes are TRBV5-4 and TRBJ2-5, with D possibly matching TRBD1 (6 bases). V lost 0 bases and J 7 bases, leaving 16 bases between the germline ends. CDR1 is SGHNT and CDR2 is YYREEE in the germline V gene (reference sequence). The CDR3 extends over 15 amino acids. The CDR3 DNA reads TGTGCCAGCAGCTTGGCCCGGACAGAGCCGGGGACCCAGTACTTC. Its translation: CASSLARTEPGTQYF. Using reference TRBV5-4 and TRBJ2-5 for the parts outside the CDR3, the full variable domain is ETGVTQSPTHLIKTRGQQVTLRCSSQSGHNTVSWYQQALGQGPQFIFQYYREEENGRGNFPPRFSGLQFPNYSSELNVNALELDDSALYLCASSLARTEPGTQYFGPGTRLLVL.

Of note for this clone: Only one base separates this from a far larger clonotype, so it likely reflects a read error. The sample carries other DNA sequences with the same CDR3. V gene TRBV5-1 combines with J gene TRBJ1-3, with D perhaps matching TRBD1 (6 bases). Germline CDR1 reads SGHRS; CDR2 reads YFSETQ. This CDR3 is built from 15 residues. Trimming pared 1 base from V and 0 bases from J, leaving 8 bases between. The CDR3 DNA is TGCGCCAGCAGCTTGAGGGGGGGCTCTGGAAACACCATATATTTT. This codes for CASSLRGGSGNTIYF.

The rearrangement links TRBV19 to TRBJ1-3, with 7 bases aligning to TRBD1. Trimming at V came to 8 bases and at J to 0 bases, leaving 7 bases not matched to a gene. The CDR3 runs 15 residues. Germline V gives CDR1 LNHDA, CDR2 SQIVND (reference sequence). CDR3 protein: CASSDRPNSGNTIYF. The CDR3 nucleotides are TGTGCCAGTTCGGACAGGCCCAACTCTGGAAACACCATATATTTT.

The rearrangement uses TRBV11-2 and TRBJ2-1, with D hard to call. Germline CDR1 reads SGHAT; CDR2 reads FQNNGV. The CDR3 length is 14 residues. The V and J ends lost 11 bases and 2 bases respectively, with 16 bases between them. The CDR3 DNA reads as TGTGCCGGCGCGACTCTTCCCCCCTACAATGAGCAGTTCTTC. Translated: CAGATLPPYNEQFF.

The count of this clone is one. V usage is TRBV5-1 and J usage is TRBJ1-2; 7 nucleotides line up with TRBD1. The trim removed 4 bases at V and 6 bases at J, leaving 15 bases unmatched. The germline CDR1 and CDR2 sequences are SGHRS and YFSETQ. The CDR3 has 16 residues. Here the CDR3 reads CASSPSSTGTEHGYTF. CDR3 nucleotide sequence: TGCGCCAGCAGCCCCTCTTCGACCGGGACAGAGCATGGCTACACCTTC.

J is TRBJ1-2 and V is TRBV19, with D maybe TRBD1 (6 bases). The CDR3 has 13 residues. Per the germline V gene, CDR1 is LNHDA and CDR2 is SQIVND (reference sequence). Trimming shortened V by 8 bases and J by 8 bases, and 18 bases separated the two germline ends. DNA of the CDR3: TGTGCCAGTTCGGGAGGGGGATTTCGGGGCTACACCTTC. Its translation is CASSGGGFRGYTF.

This clone was seen only a few times. This chain joins TRBV14 and TRBJ1-2; TRBD1 is a possible D gene (5 bases). Germline lookup yields CDR1 SGHDN and CDR2 FVKESK. Deletions cut 4 bases from V and 3 bases from J, with 9 bases between. The length of the CDR3 is 13 residues. The CDR3 loop reads CASSPGLHYGYTF. The CDR3, as DNA: TGTGCCAGCAGCCCGGGACTTCACTATGGCTACACCTTC.

The V gene is TRBV27, the J gene TRBJ1-2; possible D gene TRBD1, 6 bases. The CDR3 length is 14 residues. Germline lookup yields CDR1 MNHEY and CDR2 SMNVEV (reference sequence). V was shortened by 2 bases and J by 3 bases, with 10 bases between the two germline ends. This chain's CDR3 is CASSLGGADYGYTF. The CDR3 nucleotides are TGTGCCAGCAGTTTAGGGGGGGCAGACTATGGCTACACCTTC.

This rearrangement joins TRBV6-1 to TRBJ1-3; tentative D call: TRBD1 (6 bases). The CDR3 extends over 16 amino acids. From germline, CDR1 is MNHNS and CDR2 SASEGT. Trimming took off 2 bases at V and 0 bases at J, with 11 bases between the two ends. The DNA of the CDR3 is TGTGCCAGCAGTGAAAAAACAGGGAGCTCTGGAAACACCATATATTTT. Translating it yields CASSEKTGSSGNTIYF.

The V gene is TRBV4-1, the J gene TRBJ1-1; the D gene is possibly TRBD1 (5 bases). CDR1 is MGHRA, CDR2 YSYEKL, per germline. This CDR3 is 14 amino acids long. The V gene lost 1 base and the J gene lost 2 bases, with 8 bases spanning the gap. This CDR3 reads CASSQGQGNTEAFF. CDR3 DNA sequence: TGCGCCAGCAGCCAAGGCCAGGGAAACACTGAAGCTTTCTTT.